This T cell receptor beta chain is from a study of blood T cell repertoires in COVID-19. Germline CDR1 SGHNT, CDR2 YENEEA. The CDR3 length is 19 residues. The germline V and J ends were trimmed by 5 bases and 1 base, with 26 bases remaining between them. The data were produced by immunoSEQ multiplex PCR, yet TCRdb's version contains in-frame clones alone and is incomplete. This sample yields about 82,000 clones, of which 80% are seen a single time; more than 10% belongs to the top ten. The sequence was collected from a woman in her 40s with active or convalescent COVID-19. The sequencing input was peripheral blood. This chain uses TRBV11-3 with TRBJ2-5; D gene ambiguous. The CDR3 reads CASSPASGVASDVQETQYF. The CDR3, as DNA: TGTGCCAGCAGCCCAGCGAGTGGAGTTGCCTCGGATGTCCAAGAGACCCAGTACTTC.